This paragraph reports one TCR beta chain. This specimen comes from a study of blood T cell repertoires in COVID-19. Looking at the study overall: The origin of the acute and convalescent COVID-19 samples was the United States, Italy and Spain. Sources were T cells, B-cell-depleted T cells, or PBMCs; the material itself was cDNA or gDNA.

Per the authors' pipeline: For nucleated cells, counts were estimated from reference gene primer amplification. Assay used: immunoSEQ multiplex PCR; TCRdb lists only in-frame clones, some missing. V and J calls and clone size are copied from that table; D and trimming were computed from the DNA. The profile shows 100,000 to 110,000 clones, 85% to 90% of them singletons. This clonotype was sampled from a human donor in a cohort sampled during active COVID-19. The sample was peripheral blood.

CDR3 bases: TGTGCCAGCAGTTTATCGAAACAATATGGCTACACCTTC. Residues: CASSLSKQYGYTF. The chain links TRBV27 to TRBJ1-2; D ambiguous. This CDR3 contains 13 residues. Germline V gene lookup returns CDR1 MNHEY and CDR2 SMNVEV (reference sequence). Trimming left V 0 bases short and J 5 bases short, with 7 bases between.